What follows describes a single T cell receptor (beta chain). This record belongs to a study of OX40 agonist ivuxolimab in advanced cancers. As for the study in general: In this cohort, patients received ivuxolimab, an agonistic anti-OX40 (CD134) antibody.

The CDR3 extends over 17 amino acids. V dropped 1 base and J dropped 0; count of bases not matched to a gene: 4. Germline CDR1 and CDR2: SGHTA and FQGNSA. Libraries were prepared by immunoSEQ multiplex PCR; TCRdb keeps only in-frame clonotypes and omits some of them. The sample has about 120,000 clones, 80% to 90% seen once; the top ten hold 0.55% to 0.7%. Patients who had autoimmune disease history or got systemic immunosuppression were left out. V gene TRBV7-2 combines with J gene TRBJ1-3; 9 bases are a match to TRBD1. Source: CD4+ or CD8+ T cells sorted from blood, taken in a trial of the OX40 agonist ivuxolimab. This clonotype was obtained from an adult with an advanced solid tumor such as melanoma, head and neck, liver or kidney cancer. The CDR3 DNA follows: TGTGCCAGCAGCTTAGTCGGGACAGGGATCTCTGGAAACACCATATATTTT. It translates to CASSLVGTGISGNTIYF.